The clone carrying this TCR beta chain was detected only a few times. The CDR3 totals 17 residues. Unmatched junction bases numbered 16, after V lost 4 bases and J lost 6 bases. The record originates from a study of beta chain features in type 1 diabetes. Every bit of the isolated RNA underwent reverse transcription, so sequencing read expressed TCRB transcripts. Data came from immunoSEQ multiplex PCR; TCRdb stores just in-frame clones and leaves some out. Of 620,000 or so clones in the sample, roughly a sixth are singletons; the top ten hold about 0.086%. The chain joins TRBV23-1 to TRBJ2-7, with 9 bases fitting TRBD2. Being an ORF, TRBV23-1 has a function that is uncertain. Sequencing was performed on naive CD4+ T cells from blood. The sequence was obtained from a man younger than 35 in good health. CDR3 nucleotides: TGCGCCAGCAGTCCTCTGACCGGGGGACTAGCTGGGGGCGAGCAGTACTTC. Protein: CASSPLTGGLAGGEQYF.